This T cell receptor beta chain comes out of a study of OX40 agonist ivuxolimab in advanced cancers. About the research overall: Mean age approximately 66 years, range about 20 to 79; around 80% male. The study, taken as a whole, reports: More expanded clones were seen, on average, in CD8+ T cells than in CD4+. Antigen specificity of clonally expanded peripheral T cells was not established.

Patients had blood sampled at baseline and again on cycle 4 day 1 and cycle 7 day 1. CDR3 length: 17 residues. Germline V CDR1 and CDR2: SGHTA, FQGNSA. The V and J ends lost 1 base and 7 bases respectively, with 19 bases between them. The table came from immunoSEQ multiplex PCR; TCRdb's copy has only in-frame clones and leaves some out. The table shows tens of thousands of clones, with about 93% occurring only once. Concerning this clone itself: Its antigen is not identified.

The rearrangement uses TRBV7-2 and TRBJ1-4, with D perhaps TRBD1 (6 bases). Specimen: CD4+ or CD8+ T cells sorted from blood, collected in a trial of the OX40 agonist ivuxolimab. This TCR derives from an adult with an advanced solid tumor such as melanoma, head and neck, liver or kidney cancer. The CDR3 region has the DNA TGTGCCAGCAGCTTAGAGCCCGGTGGGGGGGCAGGTGAAAAACTGTTTTTT. Translating gives CASSLEPGGGAGEKLFF.